This T cell receptor (beta chain) was captured by sequencing in a study of CXCR3-negative and CXCR3-positive naive CD8 T cells. The study's findings and limits: The TRB CDR3s that CXCR3-positive naive cells carried were more hydrophobic than those of CXCR3-negative naive cells. Whereas memory cells differed, naive CXCR3-negative and CXCR3-positive cells shared similar TRBV-TRBJ usage. Whereas both naive subsets had comparably high diversity, memory CD8+ cells had much lower diversity.

TRB cDNA libraries were made by UMI-labeled 5' RACE. One entry per CDR3 protein, without DNA, is what TCRdb gives after re-calling the 5' RACE reads. This sample's table has some 140,000 distinct CDR3 sequences. Worth noting for this clonotype: Its antigen is as yet unknown.

CDR3 length: 15 amino acids. Germline V gene sequence: CDR1 SGHTA, CDR2 FQGTGA. Every individual CD8+ T cell subset underwent sorting in triplicate at around 300,000 cells apiece. CD45RO-CCR7+CD27+CD95- expression identified naive CD8+ T cells. Sequencing was performed on naive CXCR3+ CD8+ T cells from blood. Subset defined: CD45RO-CCR7+CD27+CD95- naive CD8+ T cells expressing CXCR3 (TNR3+). The chain recombines TRBV7-3 with TRBJ2-1; TCRdb picks TRBD1, but there is no DNA to check that call. This receptor was identified in a human donor in good health. Some clones in this sample may be carry-over from other donors' samples. The CDR3 sequence is CASSLRGASYNEQFF.